This TCR beta chain was found in a study of T-cell reconstitution after alpha-beta-depleted transplantation in children. Preparing the TCRbeta library involved the use of unique molecular identifiers. TCRdb fed the PCR reads into MiXCR, producing one record per CDR3 protein. The table lists 250,000 to 400,000 distinct CDR3 sequences, 23% of them singletons, with approximately 11% in the top ten. The CDR3 is 15 amino acids. Germline V gene sequence: CDR1 WSHSY, CDR2 SAAADI. J lost 2 bases, V lost 10 bases, and 13 bases had no gene match. The genes are TRBV10-2 and TRBJ2-7, with TRBD2 matching over 8 bases. The clonotype comes from a male patient younger than 18 who had a stem cell transplant for acute lymphoblastic leukemia, so the T cells may come from the graft donor. Sequences were derived from PBMCs, mostly from graft donor cells, sampled 180 days after TCRalphabeta/CD19-depleted stem cell transplant. CDR3 region: CATKLGGTRTYEQYF. CDR3 nucleotide sequence: TGCGCCACCAAGTTGGGGGGGACTAGGACCTACGAGCAGTACTTC.